The rows below give T cell receptor beta chains drawn from one sample of a study of blood T cells in healthy people across ages. One entry per CDR3 protein, called by TCRdb with MiXCR from the 5' RACE reads. The sample yields over a million distinct CDR3 sequences, approximately 59% seen once. The sample consisted of blood. These receptors were taken from a man aged 18 to 29 in good health. CDR3s include the opening cysteine and the closing phenylalanine or tryptophan. The order of the fields is CDR3 protein, CDR3 DNA, D gene, V gene, clone size, J gene. A D gene is named only where the DNA matches it firmly. The size entry is marked missing in some rows and otherwise reads once, few, many or a size class.

CASSLLAGVPYEQYF | TGTGCCAGCAGCTTACTAGCCGGCGTACCCTACGAGCAGTACTTC | - | TRBV7-2 | - | TRBJ2-7
CATSRGDNPRETQYF | TGTGCCACCAGCAGAGGAGACAATCCAAGAGAGACCCAGTACTTC | - | TRBV15 | once | TRBJ2-5
CASSPVPGQGSGNSPLHF | TGTGCCAGCAGCCCCGTCCCGGGACAGGGGAGTGGTAATTCACCCCTCCACTTT | TRBD1 | TRBV11-2 | - | TRBJ1-6
CASRRLADGSYNEQFF | TGTGCCAGCAGAAGACTAGCGGACGGCTCCTACAATGAGCAGTTCTTC | TRBD2 | TRBV2 | - | TRBJ2-1
CASSQTSGSPDEQYF | TGCGCCAGCAGCCAAACTAGCGGGAGTCCCGACGAGCAGTACTTC | TRBD2 | TRBV4-1 | - | TRBJ2-7
CSAEGSDTEAFF | TGCAGCGCTGAGGGGTCTGACACTGAAGCTTTCTTT | - | TRBV29-1 | - | TRBJ1-1
CASSYYGDTQYF | TGTGCCAGCAGTTACTATGGAGATACGCAGTATTTT | - | TRBV6-2/TRBV6-3 | few | TRBJ2-3
CASSRLTGSYGYTF | TGTGCCAGCAGCAGACTCACAGGGAGCTATGGCTACACCTTC | - | TRBV6-5 | - | TRBJ1-2
CSARDPTGATDTQYF | TGCAGTGCTAGAGATCCTACGGGAGCCACAGATACGCAGTATTTT | - | TRBV20-1 | - | TRBJ2-3
CSAAGTGGEQYF | TGCAGCGCCGCAGGGACAGGGGGCGAGCAGTACTTC | TRBD1 | TRBV29-1 | - | TRBJ2-7
CASSFPGLAGVQGNEQFF | TGCGCCAGCAGCTTCCCTGGACTAGCGGGAGTACAAGGCAATGAGCAGTTCTTC | TRBD2 | TRBV5-1 | - | TRBJ2-1
CASSSNDRAVAKNIQYF | TGTGCCAGCAGTTCAAACGACAGGGCAGTTGCCAAAAACATTCAGTACTTC | TRBD1 | TRBV28 | - | TRBJ2-4
CASSWGRAYQPQHF | TGTGCCAGCAGTTGGGGCAGGGCCTATCAGCCCCAGCATTTT | - | TRBV27 | - | TRBJ1-5
CASSESGQGFTTNEKLFF | TGTGCCAGCAGTGAATCCGGACAGGGGTTTACAACTAATGAAAAACTGTTTTTT | TRBD1 | TRBV25-1 | - | TRBJ1-4
CATSTGAYNEQFF | TGTGCCACCTCCACAGGGGCTTACAATGAGCAGTTCTTC | TRBD1 | TRBV24-1 | few | TRBJ2-1
CASSQPRMRGYGYTF | TGCGCCAGCAGCCAACCTCGAATGCGGGGCTATGGCTACACCTTC | - | TRBV4-1 | - | TRBJ1-2
CATSDRTRPTGGQPPGANVLTF | TGTGCCACCAGCGACCGAACCCGTCCGACAGGGGGCCAACCTCCTGGGGCCAACGTCCTGACTTTC | TRBD1 | TRBV15 | - | TRBJ2-6
CATLYAGELFF | TGTGCCACCCTATATGCCGGGGAGCTGTTTTTT | - | TRBV27 | - | TRBJ2-2
CSARWGNMNTEAFF | TGCAGTGCTAGGTGGGGGAACATGAACACTGAAGCTTTCTTT | - | TRBV20-1 | - | TRBJ1-1
CASSYGAPSHNEQFF | TGTGCCAGCAGTTACGGGGCACCCTCCCACAATGAGCAGTTCTTC | - | TRBV6-5 | - | TRBJ2-1
CASSARWTSGGSFRRETQYF | TGCGCCAGCAGCGCTCGATGGACTAGCGGGGGGAGTTTTAGGCGGGAGACCCAGTACTTC | TRBD2 | TRBV4-3 | - | TRBJ2-5
CASRGLLIGGFQETQYF | TGTGCCAGCAGGGGACTCCTCATTGGGGGGTTTCAAGAGACCCAGTACTTC | - | TRBV12-3/TRBV12-4 | - | TRBJ2-5
CASSRGGGEQYF | TGTGCCAGCAGCCGAGGGGGTGGCGAGCAGTACTTC | - | TRBV11-2 | - | TRBJ2-7
CASSGDRGNTNIQYF | TGTGCCAGCAGCGGCGACAGGGGAAATACAAACATTCAGTACTTC | TRBD1 | TRBV7-2 | - | TRBJ2-4
CSGTAGIADTQYF | TGCAGTGGCACAGCGGGAATAGCAGATACGCAGTATTTT | TRBD2 | TRBV20-1 | - | TRBJ2-3
CATSTRTEAFF | TGTGCCACCAGTACGCGCACTGAAGCTTTCTTT | - | TRBV15 | - | TRBJ1-1
CASSQVGGPTDTQYF | TGTGCCAGCAGCCAAGTGGGGGGACCCACAGATACGCAGTATTTT | - | TRBV3-1 | few | TRBJ2-3
CASSFQGAQGYGYTF | TGTGCCAGCAGTTTTCAGGGGGCGCAGGGCTATGGCTACACCTTC | TRBD1 | TRBV12-3/TRBV12-4 | - | TRBJ1-2
CASSPGHHEQYF | TGTGCCAGCAGTCCGGGACACCACGAGCAGTACTTC | - | TRBV28 | few | TRBJ2-7
CASRPPGLAANEQFF | TGCGCCAGCAGGCCCCCGGGACTAGCGGCAAATGAGCAGTTCTTC | TRBD2 | TRBV5-1 | - | TRBJ2-1
CSARDTRDRAYEQYF | TGCAGTGCTAGAGATACCCGGGACCGCGCCTACGAGCAGTACTTC | - | TRBV20-1 | - | TRBJ2-7
CASSSPSGPTGETQYF | TGTGCCAGCAGCTCCCCTAGCGGGCCAACCGGGGAGACCCAGTACTTC | TRBD2 | TRBV7-2 | - | TRBJ2-5
CASSPEGTRARSYEQYF | TGCGCCAGCAGCCCCGAGGGCACCCGCGCCCGGTCCTACGAGCAGTACTTC | - | TRBV5-1 | - | TRBJ2-7
CASSQPVGVDTGELFF | TGCGCCAGCAGCCAACCTGTTGGGGTCGACACCGGGGAGCTGTTTTTT | - | TRBV4-3 | - | TRBJ2-2
CASNSWGSDEQYF | TGTGCCAGCAACTCCTGGGGATCCGACGAGCAGTACTTC | - | TRBV7-2 | few | TRBJ2-7
CAWSVRQGSDQPQHF | TGTGCCTGGAGTGTACGACAGGGGAGCGATCAGCCCCAGCATTTT | TRBD1 | TRBV30 | - | TRBJ1-5
CASSQRAGTFTEAFF | TGTGCCAGCAGCCAAAGGGCAGGGACCTTCACTGAAGCTTTCTTT | - | TRBV4-2 | - | TRBJ1-1
CASSQESISTDTQYF | TGCGCCAGCAGCCAGGAGTCCATTAGCACAGATACGCAGTATTTT | - | TRBV4-1 | - | TRBJ2-3
CASSLGGGSYREQFF | TGTGCCAGCAGTTTAGGTGGAGGGTCGTATCGGGAGCAGTTCTTC | - | TRBV12-3/TRBV12-4 | - | TRBJ2-1
CRTEGDHNEQFF | TGCAGAACAGAGGGTGATCACAATGAGCAGTTCTTC | - | TRBV29-1 | - | TRBJ2-1
CASSTDRVPEQYF | TGTGCCAGCAGCACCGACAGGGTCCCCGAGCAGTACTTC | TRBD1 | TRBV7-9 | few | TRBJ2-7
CASSFQGQGEGEKLFF | TGTGCCAGCAGTTTCCAAGGACAGGGGGAAGGAGAAAAACTGTTTTTT | TRBD1 | TRBV6-5 | few | TRBJ1-4